This is a list of T cell receptor beta chains from one sample in a study of glioma-infiltrating T cells after dendritic cell vaccination. TCRdb's table, derived via immunoSEQ multiplex PCR, lists solely in-frame clones and lacks some. The table has roughly 100,000 clones, more than 70% seen once. The sequenced sample was blood, obtained before dendritic cell vaccination. These receptors originate from a human donor with glioblastoma. The CDR3 runs from the conserved cysteine through the conserved F or W. Fields, in order: clone size, J gene, D gene, V gene, CDR3 DNA, CDR3 protein. The D gene is left open where the match is weak. Clone sizes are given selectively: once, few, many, or a class where the clone is expanded.

>once|TRBJ1-5|-|TRBV7-2
TGTGCCAGCAGCGGGGGGGACGGGAGCAATCAGCCCCAGCATTTT
CASSGGDGSNQPQHF
>many|TRBJ2-1|TRBD2|TRBV6-4
TGTGCCAGCAGTACCGCTAGCGGGAGCTACAATGAGCAGTTCTTC
CASSTASGSYNEQFF
>-|TRBJ1-1|-|TRBV5-1
TGCGCCAGCAGCTTGAGACAGTTGAACACTGAAGCTTTCTTT
CASSLRQLNTEAFF
>-|TRBJ1-2|TRBD1|TRBV11-2
TGTGCCAGCAGCCGGGACAGGGAATATGGCTACACCTTC
CASSRDREYGYTF
>once|TRBJ2-3|-|TRBV7-9
TGTGCCAGCAGCGAGACTAGTACGCAGTATTTT
CASSETSTQYF
>-|TRBJ2-3|-|TRBV4-2
TGTGCCAGCAGCCAAGTCGGGAGCACAGATACGCAGTATTTT
CASSQVGSTDTQYF
>once|TRBJ1-3|TRBD1|TRBV5-1
TGCGCCAGCAGCCCGGGACAGGGGAACGGTAACACCATATATTTT
CASSPGQGNGNTIYF
>once|TRBJ2-5|TRBD2|TRBV5-4
TGTGCCAGCAGCGGGAGGAGCGGGGGGGCCGGGGAGACCCAGTACTTC
CASSGRSGGAGETQYF
>-|TRBJ2-3|-|TRBV2
TGTGCCAGCAATTTAGCCGCAGATACGCAGTATTTT
CASNLAADTQYF
>-|TRBJ2-3|TRBD2|TRBV7-8
TGTGCCAGCAGCCCGCTGACTAGCGGGGGTGCAACAGATACGCAGTATTTT
CASSPLTSGGATDTQYF
>-|TRBJ2-1|TRBD2|TRBV4-3
TGCGCCAGCAGCCAAGGACTAGCCTTCGGAAATGAGCAGTTCTTC
CASSQGLAFGNEQFF
>-|TRBJ2-2|TRBD1|TRBV4-2
TGTGCCAGCAGCCAGGGTACAGGGGTACGCGCGAACACCGGGGAGCTGTTTTTT
CASSQGTGVRANTGELFF
>-|TRBJ2-2|-|TRBV4-1
TGCGCCAGCAGCCGAGGACAGAACACCGGGGAGCTGTTTTTT
CASSRGQNTGELFF
>-|TRBJ2-7|-|TRBV6-6
TGTGCCAGCAGCCGCCCCGGAGCGGGCTACGAGCAGTACTTC
CASSRPGAGYEQYF
>-|TRBJ1-6|TRBD1|TRBV5-8
TGTGCCAGCAGCCGCCGGACAGGGGCAGGGAATTCACCCCTCCACTTT
CASSRRTGAGNSPLHF